This T cell receptor (beta chain) came from a study of response to subunit inactivated influenza vaccine. Note on this clonotype: What it recognizes is unknown.

The length of the CDR3 is 15 residues. V dropped 8 bases and J dropped 6; count of bases not matched to a gene: 10. From germline, CDR1 is SNHLY and CDR2 FYNNEI. Study-level findings and limits: Each seasonal flu vaccination may recruit only limited new T cells, authors suggested.

TCRdb passed the RT-PCR reads through MiXCR, listing each CDR3 protein once. The sample lists about 540,000 distinct CDR3 sequences; under 30% were seen once. These data were also filed under a second study, of T cells expressing NK-cell markers. That report notes: Production of TCR beta cDNA relied on 5'RACE template switching with UMIs. Repertoires of TCR beta were obtained from T cells sorted as CD3+CD56+NKG2C+, CD3+CD56+NKG2C- and CD3+CD56-NKG2C+. An anti-gamma-delta TCR antibody restricted sorting to alpha-beta TCR T cells in several experiments. Over 5 donors carried dominant NKG2C+ clonotypes that made up roughly 1.0-7.5% of their CD8+ T cells.

The TCR sequence derives from a man aged 50 or older who received an inactivated influenza vaccine. The chain is built from TRBV2 and TRBJ1-5, with 10 bases matching TRBD1. Sequenced here: CD4+ T cells sorted from PBMCs, sampled 11 to 12 days after vaccination. CDR3 coding DNA: TGTGCCAGCGGGGACAGGGGCGGACCAGCTCAGCCCCAGCATTTT. Translated, it gives CASGDRGGPAQPQHF.